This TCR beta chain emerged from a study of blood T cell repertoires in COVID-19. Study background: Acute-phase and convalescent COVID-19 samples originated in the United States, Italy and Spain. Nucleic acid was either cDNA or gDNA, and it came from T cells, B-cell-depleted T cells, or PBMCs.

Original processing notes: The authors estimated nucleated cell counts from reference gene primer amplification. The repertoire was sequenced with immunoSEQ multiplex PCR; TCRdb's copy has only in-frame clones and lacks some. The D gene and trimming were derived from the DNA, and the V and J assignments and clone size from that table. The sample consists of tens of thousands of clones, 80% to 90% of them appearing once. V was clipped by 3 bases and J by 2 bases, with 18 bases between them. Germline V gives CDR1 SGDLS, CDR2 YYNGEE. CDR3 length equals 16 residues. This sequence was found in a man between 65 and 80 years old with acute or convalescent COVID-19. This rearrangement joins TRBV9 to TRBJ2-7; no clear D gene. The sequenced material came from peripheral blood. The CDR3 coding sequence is TGTGCCAGCAGCGCGATAACAGCCACAGTTCCCTACGAGCAGTACTTC. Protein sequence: CASSAITATVPYEQYF.